This T cell receptor (beta chain) originates from a study of OX40 agonist ivuxolimab in advanced cancers. Sequenced by immunoSEQ multiplex PCR; TCRdb stores in-frame clones only, minus some. The table includes 55,000 to 80,000 clones, around 86% detected once. Trimming took 5 bases from V and 1 from J, leaving 12 bases between them. The length of the CDR3 is 14 residues. The germline gives CDR1 SGHNT, CDR2 YYREEE (reference sequence). Sequenced material: CD4+ or CD8+ T cells sorted from blood, taken in a trial of the OX40 agonist ivuxolimab. The TCR comes from an adult with an advanced solid tumor such as melanoma, head and neck, liver or kidney cancer. This chain uses TRBV5-4 with TRBJ1-1, with D uncertain. CDR3: CASRLLAANTEAFF. CDR3 DNA sequence: TGTGCCAGCAGACTCCTGGCGGCGAACACTGAAGCTTTCTTT.